Listed here are 14 T cell receptor beta chains from one sample, sequenced in a study of T cells after yellow fever vaccination. TCRdb analysed the 5' RACE reads with MiXCR anew, one entry per CDR3 protein. The profile shows a few hundred thousand distinct CDR3 sequences, 3.5% to 5% of them singletons. Here the sequenced sample was PBMCs, taken 15 days after the yellow fever booster vaccination. The receptors originated from a man younger than 30 who received the YFV17D yellow fever vaccine.

This clonotype was counted between two and nine times. The chain recombines TRBV27 with TRBJ1-5; 9 bases agree with TRBD1. The CDR3 contains 13 residues. Trimming cost V 3 bases and J 10 bases; bases outside gene matches: 4. Germline CDR1 is MNHEY and CDR2 is SMNVEV (reference sequence). The CDR3 sequence is CASSLDRGRPQHF. The CDR3 DNA sequence: TGTGCCAGCAGTTTGGACAGGGGACGACCCCAGCATTTT.

This clonotype appeared many times. The genes are TRBV5-1 and TRBJ2-1; 8 bases fit TRBD2. CDR3 length equals 15 residues. Germline assignment: CDR1 SGHRS and CDR2 YFSETQ. The ends lost 4 bases at V and 4 bases at J; junction bases unmatched: 7. The CDR3 sequence is CASSIDSGGYNEQFF. CDR3 nucleotide sequence: TGCGCCAGCAGCATAGACTCGGGAGGGTACAATGAGCAGTTCTTC. Combining the CDR3 with reference TRBV5-1 and TRBJ2-1 gives the whole variable domain KAGVTQTPRYLIKTRGQQVTLSCSPISGHRSVSWYQQTPGQGLQFLFEYFSETQRNKGNFPGRFSGRQFSNSRSEMNVSTLELGDSALYLCASSIDSGGYNEQFFGPGTRLTVL.

In this sample, this clonotype turned up many times. V and J are TRBV6-5 and TRBJ2-1, with 12 nucleotides matching TRBD2. Germline lookup yields CDR1 MNHEY and CDR2 SVGAGI. The CDR3 is 16 residues long. Losses at the gene ends were 4 bases for V and 4 bases for J; bases not matched to a gene: 5. For the CDR3, the DNA is TGTGCCAGCAGTTCTCTAGCGGGGGGGCCTTACAATGAGCAGTTCTTC. As protein: CASSSLAGGPYNEQFF.

This clonotype was seen at least ten times. The V gene is TRBV5-1, the J gene TRBJ1-1; D not certain. CDR3 size: 11 residues. The V gene lost 0 bases and the J gene lost 6 bases, with 3 bases spanning the gap. Looked up from germline, CDR1 is SGHRS and CDR2 is YFSETQ. CDR3 in amino acids: CASSLESEAFF. The CDR3 DNA follows: TGCGCCAGCAGCTTGGAGTCTGAAGCTTTCTTT.

CDR3 coding DNA: TGTGCCAGCAGCTTGGTTTTTCGTTTGGGCCGCTACGAGCAGTACTTC. Its translation: CASSLVFRLGRYEQYF. The chain has TRBV5-6 and TRBJ2-7, with no clear D. The CDR3 extends over 16 amino acids. Germline values: CDR1 SGHDT, CDR2 YYEEEE. V was trimmed by 0 bases and J by 3 bases, leaving 16 bases between them. Drawing the rest from reference TRBV5-6 and TRBJ2-7, the complete variable domain is DAGVTQSPTHLIKTRGQQVTLRCSPKSGHDTVSWYQQALGQGPQFIFQYYEEEERQRGNFPDRFSGHQFPNYSSELNVNALLLGDSALYLCASSLVFRLGRYEQYFGPGTRLTVT.

This clonotype was counted many times. This chain joins TRBV6-5 and TRBJ2-2; D is undetermined. V lost 6 bases to trimming and J lost 6 bases, with 11 bases between them. Germline V lookup: CDR1 MNHEY, CDR2 SVGAGI. The CDR3 length is 13 residues. The CDR3 nucleotides are TGTGCCAGCAGGCCCAGATGGTCCGGGGAGCTGTTTTTT. This encodes CASRPRWSGELFF.

This chain uses TRBV30 with TRBJ1-6, with D uncertain. This CDR3 spans 11 amino acids. V was trimmed by 3 bases and J by 7 bases, leaving 4 bases between them. CDR1 and CDR2 from the germline V gene are GTSNPN and SVGIG (reference sequence). The CDR3 nucleotides read TGTGCCTGGAGCTTCAATTCACCCCTCCACTTT. Protein: CAWSFNSPLHF.

J is TRBJ1-3 and V is TRBV9; tentatively, D is TRBD1 (5 bases). The CDR3 is 17 residues long. From germline, CDR1 is SGDLS and CDR2 YYNGEE. V was pared by 4 bases and J by 2 bases, with 19 bases between. CDR3 in amino acids: CASSPGTAQPAGNTIYF. The DNA of the CDR3 is TGTGCCAGCAGCCCTGGGACGGCTCAGCCGGCTGGAAACACCATATATTTT.

This clonotype was recorded a few times. The V call is TRBV29-1, the J call TRBJ1-2; 10 bases are shared with TRBD1. The V gene end was trimmed by 2 bases and the J gene end by 6 bases; junction bases not matched to a gene: 6. Germline V CDR1 and CDR2: SQVTM, ANQGSEA. The CDR3 is made up of 14 amino acids. CDR3 DNA sequence: TGCAGCGTTGAAAAGACAGGGGGCGGCAATGGCTACACCTTC. This encodes CSVEKTGGGNGYTF.

This clonotype was picked up many times. A read error may produce the germline difference seen at one junction end. The CDR3 DNA is TGTGCCAGCAGTTTAGACGGAAAGAACACTGAAGCTTTCTTT. Translated: CASSLDGKNTEAFF. The chain couples TRBV5-1 to TRBJ1-1; D remains ambiguous. CDR1 is SGHRS and CDR2 is YFSETQ in the germline V gene. The CDR3 covers 14 residues.

At least ten counts were recorded for this clonotype. V usage is TRBV20-1 and J usage is TRBJ2-5; 8 bases are shared with TRBD2. Germline V gives CDR1 DFQATT, CDR2 SNEGSKA (reference sequence). This CDR3 spans 18 amino acids. With 2 bases clipped from V and 5 bases from J, the junction kept 19 bases outside the gene matches. The CDR3, as DNA: TGCAGTGCTAGACTTATCCGGGGTAGCGGGGTCGGGCACGAGACCCAGTACTTC. Translation: CSARLIRGSGVGHETQYF.

The table lists this clonotype with many counts. This chain uses TRBV5-1 with TRBJ2-7; possibly TRBD1 or TRBD2 for D (5 bases each). CDR3 length: 15 residues. CDR1 is SGHRS and CDR2 is YFSETQ in the germline V gene. V dropped 5 bases and J dropped 0 bases, with 15 bases sitting between them. The CDR3 sequence: CASSPGTYSSYEQYF. In DNA, the CDR3 is TGCGCCAGCAGTCCTGGGACCTATAGCTCCTACGAGCAGTACTTC.

This clonotype was counted at least ten times. The rearrangement links TRBV5-8 to TRBJ2-7; maybe TRBD2 (5 bases). CDR3 size: 13 residues. From germline, CDR1 is SGHTS and CDR2 YDEGEE. Trimming stripped 4 bases from V and 4 bases from J, with 12 bases between. The CDR3 sequence is CASSPTGTYEQYV. CDR3 DNA: TGTGCCAGCAGCCCTACGGGAACTTACGAGCAGTACGTC.

In this sample, this clonotype turned up a few times. The V and J genes are TRBV20-1 and TRBJ1-4, with 9 bases that match TRBD1. V gave up 4 bases and J gave up 8 bases; unmatched junction bases: 8. The V gene's germline CDR1 is DFQATT and CDR2 SNEGSKA (reference sequence). CDR3 size: 14 residues. The CDR3 DNA follows: TGCAGTGCTAAGGGGGACAGGGTACGGGAAAAACTGTTTTTT. Its protein is CSAKGDRVREKLFF.